This T cell receptor (beta chain) was identified during a study of blood T cell repertoires in COVID-19. This clone was picked up one time. In the original workflow: Reference gene primer amplification yielded estimated nucleated cell counts. Sequenced by immunoSEQ multiplex PCR; TCRdb stores in-frame clones only, minus some. The DNA gave D and trimming, while V, J and clone size come from that table. The table records approximately 160,000 clones, under 90% of them present only once. V gave up 10 bases and J gave up 11 bases, with 29 bases separating them. The CDR3 is 15 amino acids. CDR1 and CDR2 (germline): ENHRY, SYGVKD.

The specimen sequenced was PBMCs or T cells enriched from blood (not recorded which). The sequence came from a woman in her 50s who had recovered from COVID-19. The chain carries TRBV10-3 and TRBJ1-1; the D is unclear. In DNA form, the CDR3 reads TGTGCCACGACAAACCCGAGTCCTGGTAGTTCTGGGGCTTTCTTT. It translates to CATTNPSPGSSGAFF.